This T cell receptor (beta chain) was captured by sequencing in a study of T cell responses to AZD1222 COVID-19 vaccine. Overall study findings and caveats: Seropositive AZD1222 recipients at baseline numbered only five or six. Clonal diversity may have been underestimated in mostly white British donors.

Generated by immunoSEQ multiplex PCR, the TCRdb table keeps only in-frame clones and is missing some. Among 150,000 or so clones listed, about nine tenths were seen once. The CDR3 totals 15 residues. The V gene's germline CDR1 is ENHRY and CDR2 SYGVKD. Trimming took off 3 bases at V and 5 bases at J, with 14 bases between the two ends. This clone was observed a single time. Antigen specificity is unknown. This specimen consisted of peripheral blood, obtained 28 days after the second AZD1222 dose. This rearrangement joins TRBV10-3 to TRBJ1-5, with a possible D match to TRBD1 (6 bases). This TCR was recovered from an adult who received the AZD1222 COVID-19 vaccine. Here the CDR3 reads CAISEIQGKDQPQHF. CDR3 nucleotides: TGTGCCATCAGTGAAATCCAGGGGAAGGATCAGCCCCAGCATTTT.